This T cell receptor (beta chain) was captured by sequencing in a study of blood T cell repertoires in COVID-19. Authors' analysis steps: By means of reference gene primer amplification, nucleated cell counts were estimated. Data came from immunoSEQ multiplex PCR; TCRdb stores just in-frame clones and leaves some out. V and J calls and clone size come straight from that table; D and trimming were deduced from the DNA. The sample has roughly 290,000 clones, 89% seen once. V was clipped by 5 bases and J by 1 base, with 17 bases between them. From germline, CDR1 is SGHTA and CDR2 FQGNSA. CDR3 length: 16 amino acids. Recruits, aged roughly 18 to 89 years, lived in 24 US areas. Participants had their cohort set by participant-reported clinical history. Cohort 3 recovered donors had two negative PCRs, clearance, or symptom resolution.

The TCR sequence derives from a middle-aged woman who had recovered from COVID-19. The specimen sequenced was PBMCs or T cells enriched from blood (not recorded which). This chain joins TRBV7-2 and TRBJ1-1, with a tentative D call TRBD1 (5 bases). The CDR3 loop reads CASSPRLGGWNTEAFF. The CDR3 region has the DNA TGTGCCAGCAGCCCTAGACTGGGGGGGTGGAACACTGAAGCTTTCTTT.